These T cell receptor beta chains were read from a single sample in a study of T cells in Graves' hyperthyroidism and ophthalmopathy. MiXCR, run by TCRdb on the multiplex PCR reads, gives a single entry per CDR3 protein. Among hundreds of thousands of distinct CDR3 sequences listed, about 17% were seen once. The sample taken for sequencing was blood. The receptors here all came from a woman younger than 30 with Graves' ophthalmopathy. CDR3s include the opening cysteine and the closing phenylalanine or tryptophan. Fields, in order: D gene, J gene, clone size, V gene, CDR3 protein, CDR3 DNA. The D gene is left open where the match is weak. A clone size is listed for some rows: how often the clone was seen (once, few, many), or a class if it is expanded.

>.|TRBJ2-7|many|TRBV20-1
CSARGTSTYEQYF
TGCAGTGCTAGGGGGACTTCTACCTACGAGCAGTACTTC
>TRBD1|TRBJ1-6|many|TRBV3-1
CASSQGRDRNSPLHF
TGTGCCAGCAGCCAAGGCCGGGACAGAAATTCACCCCTCCACTTT
>TRBD2|TRBJ2-1|.|TRBV25-1
CASSDAASGYNEQFF
TGTGCCAGCAGTGATGCGGCTAGCGGCTACAATGAGCAGTTCTTC
>.|TRBJ1-1|many|TRBV11-2
CASSPGHNRGDDGTEAFF
TGTGCCAGCAGCCCCGGACACAACCGAGGGGATGATGGCACTGAAGCTTTCTTT
>TRBD2|TRBJ2-5|few|TRBV4-2
CASSQVTSSQETQYF
TGTGCCAGCAGCCAAGTGACTAGCAGCCAAGAGACCCAGTACTTC
>.|TRBJ1-5|many|TRBV9
CASSTRGGSNQPQHF
TGTGCCAGCAGCACGAGGGGGGGCAGCAATCAGCCCCAGCATTTT
>.|TRBJ2-3|many|TRBV28
CASSSPGGPTDTQYF
TGTGCCAGCAGTTCCCCTGGCGGGCCCACAGATACGCAGTATTTT
>TRBD2|TRBJ2-7|few|TRBV20-1
CRASSGGYEQYF
TGCAGAGCCTCTAGCGGGGGTTACGAGCAGTACTTC
>.|TRBJ2-7|.|TRBV27
CASSPYRARYTYEQYF
TGTGCCAGCAGTCCCTACAGGGCCAGATACACCTACGAGCAGTACTTC
>.|TRBJ2-5|many|TRBV2
CASSEGLVPETQYF
TGTGCCAGCAGTGAGGGTCTAGTACCCGAGACCCAGTACTTC
>.|TRBJ2-6|.|TRBV14
CASAGANVLTF
TGTGCCAGCGCTGGGGCCAACGTCCTGACTTTC
>TRBD1|TRBJ2-5|many|TRBV11-2
CASSLAPGQGARETQYF
TGTGCCAGCAGTCTAGCCCCCGGACAGGGGGCGCGCGAGACCCAGTACTTC
>.|TRBJ1-1|few|TRBV9
CASRGSMDTEAFF
TGTGCCAGTCGAGGGTCCATGGACACTGAAGCTTTCTTT
>.|TRBJ2-1|.|TRBV6-5
CASSTQIYSDGHEQFF
TGTGCCAGCAGTACTCAGATTTATAGCGACGGGCATGAGCAGTTCTTC